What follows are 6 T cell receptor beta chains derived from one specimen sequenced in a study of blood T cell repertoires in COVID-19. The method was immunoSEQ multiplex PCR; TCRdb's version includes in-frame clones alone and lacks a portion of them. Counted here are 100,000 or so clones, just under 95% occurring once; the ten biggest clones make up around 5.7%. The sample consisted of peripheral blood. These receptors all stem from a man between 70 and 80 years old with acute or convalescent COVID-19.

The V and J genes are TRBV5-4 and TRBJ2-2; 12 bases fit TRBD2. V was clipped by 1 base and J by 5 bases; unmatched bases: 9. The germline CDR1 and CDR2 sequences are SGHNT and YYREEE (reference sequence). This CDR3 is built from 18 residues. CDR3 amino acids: CASSLRLTSGRRTGELFF. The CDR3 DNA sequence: TGTGCCAGCAGCTTGAGGCTAACTAGCGGGAGGCGAACCGGGGAGCTGTTTTTT.

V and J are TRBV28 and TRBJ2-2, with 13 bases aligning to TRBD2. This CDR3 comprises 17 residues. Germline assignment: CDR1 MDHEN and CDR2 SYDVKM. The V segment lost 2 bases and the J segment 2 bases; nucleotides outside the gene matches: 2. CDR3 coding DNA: TGTGCCAGCAGTTTACCGGGACTAGCGGGAAACACCGGGGAGCTGTTTTTT. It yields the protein CASSLPGLAGNTGELFF.

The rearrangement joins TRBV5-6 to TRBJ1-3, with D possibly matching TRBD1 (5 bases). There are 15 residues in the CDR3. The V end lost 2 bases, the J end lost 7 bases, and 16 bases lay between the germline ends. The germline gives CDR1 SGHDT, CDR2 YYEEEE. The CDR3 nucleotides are TGTGCCAGCAGCTTACCCCTGGGGCTGGGGAACACCATATATTTT. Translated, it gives CASSLPLGLGNTIYF.

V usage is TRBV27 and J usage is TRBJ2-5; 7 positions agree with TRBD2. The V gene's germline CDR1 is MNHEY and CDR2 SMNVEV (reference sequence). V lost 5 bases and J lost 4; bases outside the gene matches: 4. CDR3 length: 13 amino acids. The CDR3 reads CASSPREGETQYF. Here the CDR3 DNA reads TGTGCCAGCAGTCCGAGGGAGGGAGAGACCCAGTACTTC.

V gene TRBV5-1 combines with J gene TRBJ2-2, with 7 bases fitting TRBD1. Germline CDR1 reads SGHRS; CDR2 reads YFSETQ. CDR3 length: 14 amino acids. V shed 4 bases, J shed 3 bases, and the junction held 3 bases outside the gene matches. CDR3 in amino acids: CASSPGTDTGELFF. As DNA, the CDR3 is TGCGCCAGCAGCCCGGGGACAGACACCGGGGAGCTGTTTTTT.

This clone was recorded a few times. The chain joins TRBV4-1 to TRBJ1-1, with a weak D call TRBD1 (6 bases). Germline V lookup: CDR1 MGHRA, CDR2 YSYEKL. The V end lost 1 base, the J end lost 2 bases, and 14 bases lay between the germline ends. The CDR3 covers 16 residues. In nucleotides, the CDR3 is TGCGCCAGCAGCCAAGGTGGAGGGGGGGGAAACACTGAAGCTTTCTTT. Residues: CASSQGGGGGNTEAFF.